This TCR beta chain comes out of a study of cytomegalovirus exposure and HLA in healthy donors. Study observations and caveats: Listed as cytomegalovirus-associated were approximately 160 TCR beta chains. Donors belonging to an Asian-associated ancestry cluster reportedly showed fewer N-insertions in productive TCRs than the 666-donor mean, according to what a later analysis found.

PCR involved 60 Vbeta and 13 Jbeta primers. TCRdb's table, derived via immunoSEQ multiplex PCR, lists solely in-frame clones and lacks some. The profile shows around 150,000 clones, around three quarters of them singletons. Germline CDR1 reads SGHNT; CDR2 reads YYREEE (reference sequence). This CDR3 has 14 amino acids. After removal of 4 bases from V and 1 base from J, the junction contained 2 bases not matched to a gene. Comment on this clone: Its target is not known.

This TCR was sampled from a man in his forties in good health and CMV-seropositive. The rearrangement links TRBV5-4 to TRBJ2-4; 7 nucleotides line up with TRBD2. The specimen was PBMCs. The CDR3 bases are TGTGCCAGCAGCGCCGGGGGGGCCAAAAACATTCAGTACTTC. It encodes CASSAGGAKNIQYF.